One and the same sample provided the 29 T cell receptor beta chains below, sequenced in a study of Graves' ophthalmopathy and Graves' hyperthyroidism. Investigators amplified TCR beta CDR3 regions from RNA transcripts. HTBI-primed RT-PCR formed the first round, and a multiplex PCR formed the second. TCRdb reanalysed the multiplex PCR reads using MiXCR and keeps one entry per CDR3 protein. The data contain more than 550,000 distinct CDR3 sequences, roughly two fifths of them singletons. Sequences were obtained from peripheral blood. The receptors were sampled from an adult man with Graves' ophthalmopathy.

In its sample, this clonotype was seen many times. The rearrangement links TRBV9 to TRBJ1-2, with 9 bases aligning to TRBD1. V was pared by 5 bases and J by 3 bases, with 8 bases of the junction left unmatched. The CDR3 covers 15 residues. Germline V gene data show CDR1 as SGDLS and CDR2 as YYNGEE. CDR3 sequence reads: CASRKGQGRDYGYTF. The CDR3 DNA sequence: TGTGCCAGCAGGAAAGGACAGGGGAGGGACTATGGCTACACCTTC.

In its sample, this clonotype was seen many times. The J gene is TRBJ1-4, the V gene TRBV24-1; no definite D call. The germline V gene encodes CDR1 KGHDR and CDR2 SFDVKD. Trimming took off 2 bases at V and 4 bases at J, with 7 bases between the two ends. The CDR3 has 14 amino acids. The CDR3 spells CATSDSRLNEKLFF. In nucleotides, the CDR3 is TGTGCCACCAGTGATTCCAGACTTAATGAAAAACTGTTTTTT.

The chain carries TRBV6-2 or TRBV6-3 and TRBJ2-3, with D maybe TRBD2 (6 bases). Looked up from germline, CDR1 is MNHEY and CDR2 is SVGEGT. The V end lost 4 bases, the J end lost 5 bases, and 16 bases lay between the germline ends. This CDR3 has 15 amino acids. DNA for the CDR3: TGTGCCAGCAGTTTGTGGAGGGGTGGAGGAGATACGCAGTATTTT. This gives the protein CASSLWRGGGDTQYF.

The V and J genes are TRBV10-3 and TRBJ1-1; D is possibly TRBD1 (5 bases). Trimming pared 6 bases from V and 4 bases from J, leaving 18 bases between. The CDR3 runs to 15 residues. Germline lookup yields CDR1 ENHRY and CDR2 SYGVKD. CDR3 sequence: CAISVGAGVSTEAFF. CDR3 in DNA: TGTGCCATCAGCGTTGGGGCGGGGGTGAGCACTGAAGCTTTCTTT.

The chain joins TRBV4-3 to TRBJ2-2; 7 positions match TRBD2. V gave up 0 bases and J gave up 3 bases; unmatched junction bases: 4. Germline CDR1 LGHNA, CDR2 YSLEER. This CDR3 has 16 residues. CDR3: CASSQDPSGDTGELFF. The CDR3 DNA follows: TGCGCCAGCAGCCAAGATCCCAGCGGGGACACCGGGGAGCTGTTTTTT.

This clonotype came up many times. The rearrangement links TRBV2 to TRBJ2-6; D ambiguous. The CDR3 has 15 amino acids. Trimming shortened V by 6 bases and J by 0 bases, and 9 bases separated the two germline ends. Germline-derived CDR1 and CDR2 are SNHLY and FYNNEI. The CDR3 bases are TGTGCCAGCAGATCCAGGAGCTCTGGGGCCAACGTCCTGACTTTC. This gives the protein CASRSRSSGANVLTF.

Comments on this clonotype: This CDR3 is missing its conserved last phenylalanine or tryptophan, likely due to a read error. Because the CDR3's place on the DNA is in doubt, the DNA is left out and the CDR3 is given as listed by TCRdb. The rearrangement joins TRBV10-3 to TRBJ1-1. From germline, CDR1 is ENHRY and CDR2 SYGVKD. The length of the CDR3 is 12 amino acids, counting both ends. The CDR3 spells CAISGSATGLVS.

The genes are TRBV29-1 and TRBJ1-2, with D perhaps matching TRBD1 (5 bases). CDR3 length: 12 residues. With 7 bases removed from V and 4 bases from J, the gap between germline ends came to 13 bases. Germline assignment: CDR1 SQVTM and CDR2 ANQGSEA. The CDR3 bases are TGCAGCGCAAGACAGATGGCCTATGGCTACACCTTC. Translating it yields CSARQMAYGYTF.

This clonotype was seen repeatedly, ten times or more. V is TRBV2 and J is TRBJ1-5; tentatively, D is TRBD1 (5 bases). The CDR3 loop spans 15 amino acids. The V end was cut by 4 bases, the J end by 0 bases, with 10 bases between. Germline V gene sequence: CDR1 SNHLY, CDR2 FYNNEI. The CDR3 is CASSAGRLSNQPQHF. DNA of the CDR3: TGTGCCAGCAGTGCGGGGCGTCTTAGCAATCAGCCCCAGCATTTT.

Comment on this clonotype: A much larger clone differs from this one at a single base, so this may be a read error. J is TRBJ1-4 and V is TRBV25-1; perhaps TRBD1 as D (5 bases). The germline CDR1 and CDR2 sequences are MGHDK and SYGVNS. The CDR3 covers 14 residues. Trimming took 3 bases from V and 5 from J, leaving 10 bases between them. The CDR3 nucleotides are TGTGCCAGCAGTGAGGGCAGGGAAAATGAAAAACTGTTTTTT. Protein: CASSEGRENEKLFF.

The chain couples TRBV27 to TRBJ1-5, with D uncertain. V was cut by 2 bases and J by 5 bases, with 7 bases left in between. The germline V gene has CDR1 MNHEY and CDR2 SMNVEV (reference sequence). The CDR3 length is 13 residues. CDR3 sequence reads: CASSLVSDQPQHF. CDR3 sequence (DNA): TGTGCCAGCAGTTTAGTCAGTGATCAGCCCCAGCATTTT.

On this clonotype itself: A much larger clone differs from this one at a single base, so this may be a read error. This rearrangement joins TRBV12-3 or TRBV12-4 to TRBJ1-4, with 8 nucleotides matching TRBD1. The length of the CDR3 is 15 residues. Trimming took 5 bases from V and 4 from J; bases not matched to a gene: 6. The CDR3 DNA reads TGTGCCAGCAGTCCGGCGGACAGGGTTAATGAAAAACTGTTTTTT. This sequence encodes CASSPADRVNEKLFF.

This clonotype came up many times. The V and J genes are TRBV7-9 and TRBJ2-2; D is unresolved. The CDR3 loop spans 14 amino acids. Trimming left V 4 bases short and J 0 bases short, with 6 bases between. CDR1 SEHNR and CDR2 FQNEAQ come from the germline V gene (reference sequence). CDR3 loop: CASSYGSNTGELFF. The CDR3 coding sequence is TGTGCCAGCAGCTACGGGTCGAACACCGGGGAGCTGTTTTTT. The whole variable domain, filled in from reference TRBV7-9 and TRBJ2-2, reads DTGVSQNPRHKITKRGQNVTFRCDPISEHNRLYWYRQTLGQGPEFLTYFQNEAQLEKSRLLSDRFSAERPKGSFSTLEIQRTEQGDSAMYLCASSYGSNTGELFFGEGSRLTVL.

This clonotype was detected a few times. The chain uses TRBV20-1 and TRBJ1-5, with 10 bases matching TRBD1. Germline V CDR1 and CDR2: DFQATT, SNEGSKA (reference sequence). This CDR3 region has 17 residues. The V gene end was trimmed by 2 bases and the J gene end by 0 bases; junction bases not matched to a gene: 7. CDR3 amino acids: CSARRTGGPNSNQPQHF. The CDR3 DNA sequence: TGCAGTGCTAGAAGGACAGGGGGACCCAATAGCAATCAGCCCCAGCATTTT.

This clonotype was counted at least ten times. CDR3 DNA sequence: TGTGCCAGTAGGAACTCCGGCGAGCAGTACTTC. Translation gives CASRNSGEQYF. The chain employs TRBV19 and TRBJ2-7; no firm D call. V lost 6 bases, J lost 6 bases, and 9 bases lay in between. The CDR3 loop spans 11 amino acids. Per the germline V gene, CDR1 is LNHDA and CDR2 is SQIVND (reference sequence).

The rearrangement joins TRBV25-1 to TRBJ1-4; 9 positions match TRBD1. The germline gives CDR1 MGHDK, CDR2 SYGVNS. The CDR3 loop spans 17 amino acids. V was clipped by 2 bases and J by 10 bases; unmatched bases: 14. CDR3 protein: CASSERGTGTVFGKLFF. The CDR3 region has the DNA TGTGCCAGCAGTGAACGGGGGACAGGGACGGTTTTCGGAAAACTGTTTTTT.

This clonotype has ten or more counts. The V gene is TRBV7-9, the J gene TRBJ2-7, with unresolved D. There are 11 residues in the CDR3. The V gene lost 1 base and the J gene lost 5 bases, with 3 bases spanning the gap. Germline CDR1 and CDR2: SEHNR and FQNEAQ (reference sequence). The CDR3 loop reads CASSLDDEQYF. Here the CDR3 DNA reads TGTGCCAGCAGCTTAGATGACGAGCAGTACTTC.

Comments on this clonotype: Lacking the conserved final phenylalanine or tryptophan, this CDR3 likely reflects a read error. V usage is TRBV12-3 or TRBV12-4 and J usage is TRBJ2-7; tentatively, D is TRBD2 (5 bases). CDR3 size: 13 residues. V was shortened by 5 bases and J by 3 bases, with 11 bases between the two germline ends. The CDR3 nucleotides are TGTGCCAGCAGTGACTTCCGGGGCTACGAGCAGTACCTC. Translating gives CASSDFRGYEQYL.

This clonotype was recorded at least ten times. The chain is built from TRBV12-5 and TRBJ1-5; D ambiguous. Germline assignment: CDR1 LGHNT and CDR2 FRNRAP. The CDR3 has 12 amino acids. With 5 bases removed from V and 7 bases from J, the gap between germline ends came to 9 bases. CDR3 in DNA: TGTGCTAGTGGTACCCCCAGACAGCCCCAGCATTTT. The encoded protein is CASGTPRQPQHF. The variable domain in full, with the rest retrieved from reference TRBV12-5 and TRBJ1-5, is DARVTQTPRHKVTEMGQEVTMRCQPILGHNTVFWYRQTMMQGLELLAYFRNRAPLDDSGMPKDRFSAEMPDATLATLKIQPSEPRDSAVYFCASGTPRQPQHFGDGTRLSIL.

This clonotype was recorded at least ten times. This rearrangement joins TRBV20-1 to TRBJ1-1; maybe TRBD1 (5 bases). Germline CDR1 reads DFQATT; CDR2 reads SNEGSKA (reference sequence). The CDR3 has 11 amino acids. Trimming removed 3 bases at V and 5 bases at J, with 7 bases between. The CDR3 DNA sequence: TGCAGTGCTAGGGGACTTACTGAAGCTTTCTTT. Translating it yields CSARGLTEAFF.

This clonotype came up once. This sequence joins TRBV7-8 and TRBJ2-6; D remains ambiguous. Deletions cut 2 bases from V and 0 bases from J, with 11 bases between. There are 17 residues in the CDR3. CDR1 SGHVS and CDR2 FQNEAQ come from the germline V gene. This CDR3 is CASSLSRSGSGANVLTF. CDR3 bases: TGTGCCAGCAGCTTAAGCAGATCCGGCTCTGGGGCCAACGTCCTGACTTTC.

This chain joins TRBV25-1 and TRBJ2-7, with TRBD2 identical over 7 bases. This CDR3 comprises 17 residues. V shed 1 base, J shed 3 bases, and the junction held 12 bases outside the gene matches. Per germline, CDR1 MGHDK and CDR2 SYGVNS. The CDR3 DNA is TGTGCCAGCAGTGAATGGGGGGGACGATCCTTTATCTACGAGCAGTACTTC. This codes for CASSEWGGRSFIYEQYF.

The rearrangement joins TRBV6-5 to TRBJ1-6, with 8 bases matching TRBD1. CDR3 length: 17 amino acids. CDR1 and CDR2 from the germline V gene are MNHEY and SVGAGI. V lost 8 bases to trimming and J lost 0 bases; unmatched junction nucleotides: 9. The CDR3 DNA follows: TGTGCCAGCCACAGGACAGGGACTTTCTCCTATAATTCACCCCTCCACTTT. Residues: CASHRTGTFSYNSPLHF.

This clonotype was seen once. The rearrangement uses TRBV7-3 and TRBJ2-7; D is perhaps TRBD1 or TRBD2 (5 bases each). The CDR3 extends over 13 amino acids. V was shortened by 5 bases and J by 5 bases, with 13 bases between the two germline ends. Germline V gives CDR1 SGHTA, CDR2 FQGTGA. The CDR3, as DNA: TGTGCCAGCAGCGTTGAGGGGAGTCACGAGCAGTACTTC. This codes for CASSVEGSHEQYF.

In the case of this clonotype: A much larger clone lies a single base off, so this may be a read error. J is TRBJ2-7 and V is TRBV7-2; 9 bases agree with TRBD1. This CDR3 is built from 14 residues. The germline V gene has CDR1 SGHTA and CDR2 FQGNSA. CDR3 region: CASTGTGTAYGQYF. The DNA for the CDR3 is TGTGCCAGCACCGGGACAGGGACAGCCTACGGGCAGTACTTC.

The chain links TRBV7-2 to TRBJ1-1, with D uncertain. This CDR3 contains 14 residues. V was clipped by 4 bases and J by 5 bases, with 14 bases between them. CDR1 is SGHTA and CDR2 is FQGNSA in the germline V gene. The CDR3 loop is CASSSPSGMTEAFF. In nucleotides, the CDR3 is TGTGCCAGCAGCTCGCCGTCCGGAATGACTGAAGCTTTCTTT.

This clonotype has at least ten counts. The CDR3, as DNA: TGCGCCAGCAGTACGAACACTGAAGCTTTCTTT. It encodes CASSTNTEAFF. V gene TRBV10-2 combines with J gene TRBJ1-1; D is undetermined. V lost 5 bases, J lost 1 base, and 2 bases lay in between. This CDR3 has 11 residues. Germline-derived CDR1 and CDR2 are WSHSY and SAAADI.

This clonotype was observed a handful of times. This chain connects TRBV12-3 or TRBV12-4 to TRBJ2-7; the D is unclear. V dropped 4 bases and J dropped 0 bases, with 10 bases sitting between them. CDR3 length equals 14 residues. CDR3 nucleotide sequence: TGTGCCAGCAGTTCCCTTCCTGACTCCTACGAGCAGTACTTC. Translation: CASSSLPDSYEQYF.

V and J are TRBV29-1 and TRBJ2-3, with TRBD1 as a possible D gene (5 bases). Trimming took 0 bases from V and 0 from J, leaving 13 bases between them. The germline CDR1 and CDR2 sequences are SQVTM and ANQGSEA. The CDR3 has 16 residues. This CDR3 is CSVEDLGVSSTDTQYF. The CDR3 coding sequence is TGCAGCGTTGAAGATTTAGGGGTATCTAGCACAGATACGCAGTATTTT.